This TCR beta chain stems from a study of a mutant IDH1 vaccine in newly diagnosed glioma. Study details: The initiation of vaccination occurred 4-6 weeks after radiotherapy alone, or with temozolomide cycles. Treated individuals were about 62% male and about 40% female, averaging about 40 years of age.

TCRdb's copy holds only in-frame clones and misses some; the assay was immunoSEQ multiplex PCR. This sample has about 38,000 clones, with about four fifths found just once. Time point reported: week 23, last vaccination. Each dose of the vaccine consisted of 300 ug of mutant IDH1 20-mer peptide, with topical imiquimod. The CDR3 loop spans 15 amino acids. The germline CDR1 and CDR2 sequences are MRHNA and SNTAGT. Trimming removed 3 bases from V and 1 base from J; junction bases left unmatched: 4. Broader study findings: Whatever changes occurred in top peripheral T cell clonotypes seemed unrelated to pseudoprogression.

A word on this clone: Its specificity is unknown.

The sample in question was PBMCs, obtained from a glioma patient whose treatment included an IDH1 peptide vaccine. The receptor comes from a man in his forties with glioma. V gene TRBV6-4 combines with J gene TRBJ2-3; 7 nucleotides agree with TRBD2. This chain's CDR3 is CASSESSGGTDTQYF. DNA for the CDR3: TGTGCCAGCAGTGAATCTAGCGGAGGCACAGATACGCAGTATTTT.